A selection of T cell receptor beta chains follows, all from one sample in a study of CD8 T cells in ankylosing spondylitis. MiXCR, applied by TCRdb to the 5' RACE reads, yields one record per CDR3 protein. The data contain 250,000 to 350,000 distinct CDR3 sequences, 8% of them seen just once; the ten biggest clones take up about 14%. Material: blood, either unsorted or a sorted T cell fraction (not recorded which). These TCRs come from a male donor with ankylosing spondylitis. CDR3s include the opening cysteine and the closing phenylalanine or tryptophan. A D gene is named only where the DNA matches it firmly.

CDR3aa: CASASGLAGRSYEQYF
v_gene: TRBV7-9
d_gene: TRBD2

CDR3aa: CASSSLRVYEQYF
v_gene: TRBV28
d_gene: NA

CDR3aa: CASSQVPGGTQYF
v_gene: TRBV14
d_gene: NA

CDR3aa: CSAIQDSYNEQFF
v_gene: TRBV20-1
d_gene: NA

CDR3aa: CAISEWPPGQGLISYEQYF
v_gene: TRBV10-3
d_gene: TRBD1

CDR3aa: CAWRSGQLGNEKLFF
v_gene: TRBV30
d_gene: NA

CDR3aa: CSARVDGRINQPQHF
v_gene: TRBV20-1
d_gene: NA

CDR3aa: CATSRDSYITGNTIYF
v_gene: TRBV15
d_gene: NA

CDR3aa: CSARVSGMRETQYF
v_gene: TRBV20-1
d_gene: TRBD2

CDR3aa: CASSPNDFRELFF
v_gene: TRBV3-1
d_gene: NA

CDR3aa: CASSQGQGANEKLFF
v_gene: TRBV7-2
d_gene: TRBD1

CDR3aa: CASSLVDSTGELFF
v_gene: TRBV5-1
d_gene: NA

CDR3aa: CSARAPPSGTYEQYF
v_gene: TRBV20-1
d_gene: TRBD2

CDR3aa: CASSTGTNYGYTF
v_gene: TRBV12-3/TRBV12-4
d_gene: NA

CDR3aa: CASGSGSRADTQYF
v_gene: TRBV27
d_gene: NA

CDR3aa: CASSLGMESSYNEQFF
v_gene: TRBV7-2
d_gene: NA

CDR3aa: CASSQDVQGSGNTIYF
v_gene: TRBV3-1
d_gene: NA

CDR3aa: CASSFLAGGSLETQYF
v_gene: TRBV5-5
d_gene: TRBD2

CDR3aa: CSFLGGGPPSYNEQFF
v_gene: TRBV29-1
d_gene: NA

CDR3aa: CASSRWGSAYEQYF
v_gene: TRBV2
d_gene: NA

CDR3aa: CASSTGINYGYTF
v_gene: TRBV28
d_gene: NA

CDR3aa: CSVRDLLGAQHF
v_gene: TRBV29-1
d_gene: NA

CDR3aa: CASSFQGGVTDTQYF
v_gene: TRBV7-2
d_gene: NA

CDR3aa: CASSSPLGDSSYEQYF
v_gene: TRBV7-6
d_gene: TRBD1

CDR3aa: CASSDRLQGGVPYEQYF
v_gene: TRBV12-3/TRBV12-4
d_gene: NA

CDR3aa: CASSSRTSGRVADTQYF
v_gene: TRBV7-2
d_gene: TRBD2

CDR3aa: CASSPPRGSTGEQFF
v_gene: TRBV28
d_gene: TRBD2

CDR3aa: CASSKVGPDGYNEQFF
v_gene: TRBV21-1
d_gene: NA

CDR3aa: CASSVGKNNYGYTF
v_gene: TRBV9
d_gene: NA

CDR3aa: CASSYSKITGTDYEAFF
v_gene: TRBV6-5
d_gene: NA

CDR3aa: CATSPNQAGVAYNEQFF
v_gene: TRBV10-3
d_gene: TRBD2

CDR3aa: CSAREIGRGIESSLEGLEETQYF
v_gene: TRBV20-1
d_gene: TRBD2

CDR3aa: CASSYTTGSYGYTF
v_gene: TRBV6-2/TRBV6-3
d_gene: NA

CDR3aa: CASSSPQVPGELFF
v_gene: TRBV7-3
d_gene: NA

CDR3aa: CATSRDFDGGRPQHF
v_gene: TRBV15
d_gene: NA

CDR3aa: CASSQERGGRQPQHF
v_gene: TRBV3-1
d_gene: NA

CDR3aa: CASRRGPGNQETQYF
v_gene: TRBV7-2
d_gene: NA

CDR3aa: CASRYSGSLQETQYF
v_gene: TRBV4-1
d_gene: NA

CDR3aa: CASSLVLGSGYEQYF
v_gene: TRBV7-9
d_gene: NA

CDR3aa: CASSLTGTSSYNEQFF
v_gene: TRBV27
d_gene: TRBD2

CDR3aa: CASSGQGSQETQYF
v_gene: TRBV9
d_gene: TRBD1

CDR3aa: CASRGRTGGLARQETQYF
v_gene: TRBV2
d_gene: NA

CDR3aa: CSARDAGVLGEQYF
v_gene: TRBV20-1
d_gene: TRBD2

CDR3aa: CASSRGTSGRLSYNEQFF
v_gene: TRBV4-3
d_gene: TRBD2

CDR3aa: CASSQDSYPGEQYF
v_gene: TRBV4-3
d_gene: NA

CDR3aa: CASTKGTSNEQFF
v_gene: TRBV6-1
d_gene: TRBD2

CDR3aa: CASSPGVRGSAHEQFF
v_gene: TRBV5-5
d_gene: NA

CDR3aa: CASSAFRDRVLESSYNEQFF
v_gene: TRBV5-1
d_gene: TRBD1

CDR3aa: CASSKARDTRETTYEQYF
v_gene: TRBV21-1
d_gene: NA

CDR3aa: CASNPLGGRNTEAFF
v_gene: TRBV7-2
d_gene: NA

CDR3aa: CASGGLAGGREETQYF
v_gene: TRBV19
d_gene: TRBD2

CDR3aa: CASSYSRIPETQYF
v_gene: TRBV5-1
d_gene: NA

CDR3aa: CASSFGTGTSNQPQHF
v_gene: TRBV7-9
d_gene: NA

CDR3aa: CASSYTQGIMETQYF
v_gene: TRBV12-3/TRBV12-4
d_gene: TRBD1

CDR3aa: CASSLDRGTSGNEQFF
v_gene: TRBV7-2
d_gene: TRBD2

CDR3aa: CASGSDVFHEQYF
v_gene: TRBV25-1
d_gene: NA

CDR3aa: CASSLEGGSSSGNTIYF
v_gene: TRBV5-1
d_gene: NA

CDR3aa: CASTSRSTDTQYF
v_gene: TRBV12-3/TRBV12-4
d_gene: NA

CDR3aa: CASSLMASGWNEQYF
v_gene: TRBV7-3
d_gene: TRBD2

CDR3aa: CASSLGGLGSYEQYF
v_gene: TRBV5-6
d_gene: NA